The clone carrying this T cell receptor (beta chain) was seen repeatedly, ten times or more. Its antigen is not known. The data were obtained in a study of T cells in Graves' hyperthyroidism and ophthalmopathy. About the research overall: Peripheral blood sampling occurred at initial diagnosis, before any treatment. Study-wide results and limits: Before onset, ophthalmopathy was predicted by the model a median around 6 months earlier.

Diagnoses used clinical symptoms, serum thyroxine and TRAb, thyroid ultrasound and orbital computed tomography. The CDR3 has 12 amino acids. Germline V gene lookup returns CDR1 ENHRY and CDR2 SYGVKD. Trimming removed 8 bases at V and 2 bases at J, with 10 bases between. RNA transcripts served as the template for amplifying TCR beta CDR3 regions. RT-PCR in the first round (using the HTBI primer set) targeted the TCR CDR3. TCRdb fed the multiplex PCR reads into MiXCR, producing one record per CDR3 protein. Among about 350,000 distinct CDR3 sequences listed, about a sixth were seen once. Sequencing used blood. This sequence was found in a middle-aged woman with Graves' ophthalmopathy. This sequence joins TRBV10-3 and TRBJ2-7; D is unresolved. CDR3 nucleotide sequence: TGTGCCATCGGGCAGTCAGCCTACGAGCAGTACTTC. Its protein is CAIGQSAYEQYF.